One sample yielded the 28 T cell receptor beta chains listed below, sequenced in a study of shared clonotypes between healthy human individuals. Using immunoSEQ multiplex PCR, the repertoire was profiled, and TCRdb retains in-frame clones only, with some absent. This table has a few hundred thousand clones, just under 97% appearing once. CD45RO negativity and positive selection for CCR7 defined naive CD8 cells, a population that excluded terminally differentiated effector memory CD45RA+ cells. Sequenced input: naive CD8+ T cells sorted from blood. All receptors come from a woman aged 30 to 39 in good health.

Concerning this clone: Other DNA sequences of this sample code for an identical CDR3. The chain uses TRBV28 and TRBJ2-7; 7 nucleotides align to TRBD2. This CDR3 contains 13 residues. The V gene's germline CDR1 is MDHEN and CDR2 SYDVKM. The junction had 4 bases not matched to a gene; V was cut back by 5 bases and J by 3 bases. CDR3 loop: CASSPAGSYEQYF. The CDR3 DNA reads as TGTGCCAGCAGTCCAGCGGGGAGCTACGAGCAGTACTTC. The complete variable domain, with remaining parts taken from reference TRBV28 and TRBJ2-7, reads DVKVTQSSRYLVKRTGEKVFLECVQDMDHENMFWYRQDPGLGLRLIYFSYDVKMKEKGDIPEGYSVSREKKERFSLILESASTNQTSMYLCASSPAGSYEQYFGPGTRLTVT.

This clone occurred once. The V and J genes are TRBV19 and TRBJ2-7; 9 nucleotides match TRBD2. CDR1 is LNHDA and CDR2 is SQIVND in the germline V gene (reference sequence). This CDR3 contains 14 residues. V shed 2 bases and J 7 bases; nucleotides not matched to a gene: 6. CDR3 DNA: TGTGCCAGTAGTATACGCGGGAGGGCCTTAGAGCAGTACTTC. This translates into CASSIRGRALEQYF.

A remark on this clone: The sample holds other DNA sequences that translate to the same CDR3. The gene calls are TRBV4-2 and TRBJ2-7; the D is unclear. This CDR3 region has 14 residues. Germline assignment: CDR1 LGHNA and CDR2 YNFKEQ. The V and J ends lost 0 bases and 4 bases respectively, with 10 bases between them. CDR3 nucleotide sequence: TGTGCCAGCAGCCAAGAACTGGGCTCGTACGAGCAGTACTTC. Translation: CASSQELGSYEQYF.

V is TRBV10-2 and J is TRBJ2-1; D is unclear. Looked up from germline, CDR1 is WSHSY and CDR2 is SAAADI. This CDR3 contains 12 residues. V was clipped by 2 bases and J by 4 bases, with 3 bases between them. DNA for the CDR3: TGCGCCAGCAGTGAGCTGTACAATGAGCAGTTCTTC. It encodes CASSELYNEQFF.

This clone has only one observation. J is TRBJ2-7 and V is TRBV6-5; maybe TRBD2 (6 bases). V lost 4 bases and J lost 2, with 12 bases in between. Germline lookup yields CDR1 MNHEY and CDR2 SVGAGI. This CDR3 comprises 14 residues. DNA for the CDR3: TGTGCCAGCAGTTCCCTGACTAGACCCTACGAGCAGTACTTC. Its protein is CASSSLTRPYEQYF.

The CDR3 loop is CATGQMNYEQYF. In nucleotides, the CDR3 is TGTGCGACAGGACAGATGAACTACGAGCAGTACTTC. The rearrangement links TRBV28 to TRBJ2-7, with a possible D match to TRBD1 (6 bases). Germline assignment: CDR1 MDHEN and CDR2 SYDVKM. The CDR3 spans 12 residues. Complete variable domain (other parts from reference TRBV28 and TRBJ2-7): DVKVTQSSRYLVKRTGEKVFLECVQDMDHENMFWYRQDPGLGLRLIYFSYDVKMKEKGDIPEGYSVSREKKERFSLILESASTNQTSMYLCATGQMNYEQYFGPGTRLTVT.

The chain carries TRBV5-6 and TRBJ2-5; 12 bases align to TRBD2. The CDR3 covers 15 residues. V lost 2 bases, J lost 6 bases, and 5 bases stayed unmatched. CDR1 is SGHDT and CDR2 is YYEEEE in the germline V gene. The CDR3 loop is CASSLSSGRAQTQYF. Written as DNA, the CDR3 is TGTGCCAGCAGCTTATCTAGCGGGAGGGCCCAGACCCAGTACTTC.

Written as DNA, the CDR3 is TGTGCCAGCAGACCCGGGACAGGGGTGCTGTTTTTT. Translated, it gives CASRPGTGVLFF. The chain carries TRBV6-4 and TRBJ1-4; 10 bases line up with TRBD1. This CDR3 has 12 amino acids. Germline CDR1 reads MRHNA; CDR2 reads SNTAGT. V lost 6 bases, J lost 14 bases, and 6 bases stayed unmatched.

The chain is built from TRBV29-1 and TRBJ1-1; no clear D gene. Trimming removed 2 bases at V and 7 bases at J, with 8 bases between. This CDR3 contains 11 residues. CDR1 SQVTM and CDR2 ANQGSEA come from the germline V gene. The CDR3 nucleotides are TGCAGCGTTGAAAGCGGGAGTGAAGCTTTCTTT. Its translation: CSVESGSEAFF.

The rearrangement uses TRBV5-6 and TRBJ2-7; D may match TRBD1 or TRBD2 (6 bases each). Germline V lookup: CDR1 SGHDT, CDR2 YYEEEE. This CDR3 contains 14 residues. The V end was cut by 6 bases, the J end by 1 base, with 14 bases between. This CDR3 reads CASNVAGTSYEQYF. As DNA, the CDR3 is TGTGCCAGCAACGTCGCGGGGACATCCTACGAGCAGTACTTC.

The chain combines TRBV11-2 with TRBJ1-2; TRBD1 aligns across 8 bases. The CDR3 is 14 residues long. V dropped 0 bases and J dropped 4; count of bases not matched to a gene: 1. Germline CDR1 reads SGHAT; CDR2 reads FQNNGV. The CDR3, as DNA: TGTGCCAGCAGCTTAGACGGGACAGGCTATGGCTACACCTTC. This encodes CASSLDGTGYGYTF. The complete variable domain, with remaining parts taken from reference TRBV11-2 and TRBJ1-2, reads EAGVAQSPRYKIIEKRQSVAFWCNPISGHATLYWYQQILGQGPKLLIQFQNNGVVDDSQLPKDRFSAERLKGVDSTLKIQPAKLEDSAVYLCASSLDGTGYGYTFGSGTRLTVV.

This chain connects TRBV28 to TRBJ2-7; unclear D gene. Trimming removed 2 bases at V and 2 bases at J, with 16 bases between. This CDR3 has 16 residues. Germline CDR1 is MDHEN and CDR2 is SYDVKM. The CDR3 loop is CASSLITGTLTYEQYF. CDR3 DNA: TGTGCCAGCAGTTTAATAACCGGTACTCTGACCTACGAGCAGTACTTC.

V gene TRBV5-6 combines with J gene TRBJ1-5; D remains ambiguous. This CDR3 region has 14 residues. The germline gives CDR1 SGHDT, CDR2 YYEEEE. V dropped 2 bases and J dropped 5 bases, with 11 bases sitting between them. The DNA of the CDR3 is TGTGCCAGCAGCTTAGGACGCGGAGATCAGCCCCAGCATTTT. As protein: CASSLGRGDQPQHF.

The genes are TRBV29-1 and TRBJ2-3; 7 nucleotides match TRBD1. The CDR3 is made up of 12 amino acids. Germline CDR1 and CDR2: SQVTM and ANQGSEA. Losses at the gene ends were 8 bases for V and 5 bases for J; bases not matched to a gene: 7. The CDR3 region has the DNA TGCAGCTTACGACAGGGTGTAGATACGCAGTATTTT. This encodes CSLRQGVDTQYF.

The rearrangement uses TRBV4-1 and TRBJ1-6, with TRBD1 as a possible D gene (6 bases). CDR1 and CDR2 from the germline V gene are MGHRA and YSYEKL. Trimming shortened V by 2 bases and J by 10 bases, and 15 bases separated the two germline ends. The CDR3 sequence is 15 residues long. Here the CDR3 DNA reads TGCGCCAGCAGCCAAAGCACAGGGATAGGGTCACCCCTCCACTTT. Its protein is CASSQSTGIGSPLHF.

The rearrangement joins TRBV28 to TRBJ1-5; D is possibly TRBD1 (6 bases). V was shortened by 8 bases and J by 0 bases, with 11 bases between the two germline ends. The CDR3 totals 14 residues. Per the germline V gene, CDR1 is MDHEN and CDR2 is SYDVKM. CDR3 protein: CASHRVYSNQPQHF. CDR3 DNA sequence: TGTGCCAGCCACAGGGTGTATAGCAATCAGCCCCAGCATTTT. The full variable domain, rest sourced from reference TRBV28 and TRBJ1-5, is DVKVTQSSRYLVKRTGEKVFLECVQDMDHENMFWYRQDPGLGLRLIYFSYDVKMKEKGDIPEGYSVSREKKERFSLILESASTNQTSMYLCASHRVYSNQPQHFGDGTRLSIL.

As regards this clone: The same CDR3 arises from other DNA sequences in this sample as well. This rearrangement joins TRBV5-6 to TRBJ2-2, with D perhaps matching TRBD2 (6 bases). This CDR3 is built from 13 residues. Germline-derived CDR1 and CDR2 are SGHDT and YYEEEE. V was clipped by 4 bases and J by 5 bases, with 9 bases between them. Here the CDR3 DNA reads TGTGCCAGCAGCCTGGGGAGGACCGGGGAGCTGTTTTTT. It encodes CASSLGRTGELFF.

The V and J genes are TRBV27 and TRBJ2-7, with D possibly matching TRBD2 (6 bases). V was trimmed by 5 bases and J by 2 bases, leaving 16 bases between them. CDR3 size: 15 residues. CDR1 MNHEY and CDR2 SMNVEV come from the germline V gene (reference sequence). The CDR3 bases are TGTGCCAGCAGTCCCTTGACGGGCGGGGCCTACGAGCAGTACTTC. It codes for CASSPLTGGAYEQYF.

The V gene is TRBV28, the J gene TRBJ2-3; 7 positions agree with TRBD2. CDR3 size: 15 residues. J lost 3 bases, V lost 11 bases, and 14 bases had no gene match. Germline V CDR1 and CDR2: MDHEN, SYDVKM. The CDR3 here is CALASRKAGTDTQYF. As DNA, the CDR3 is TGTGCCCTGGCTAGCAGGAAAGCGGGAACAGATACGCAGTATTTT.

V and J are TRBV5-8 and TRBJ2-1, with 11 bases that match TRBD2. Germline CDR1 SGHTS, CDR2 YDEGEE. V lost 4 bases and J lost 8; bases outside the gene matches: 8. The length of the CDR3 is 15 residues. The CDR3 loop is CASSASPSGRYEQFF. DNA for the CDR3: TGTGCCAGCAGCGCATCCCCTAGCGGGAGGTATGAGCAGTTCTTC.

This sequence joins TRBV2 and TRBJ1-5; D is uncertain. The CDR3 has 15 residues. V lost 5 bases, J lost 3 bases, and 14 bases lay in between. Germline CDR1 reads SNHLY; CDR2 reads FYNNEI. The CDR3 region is CASSPTLMFNQPQHF. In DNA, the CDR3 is TGTGCCAGCAGTCCTACCCTTATGTTCAATCAGCCCCAGCATTTT.

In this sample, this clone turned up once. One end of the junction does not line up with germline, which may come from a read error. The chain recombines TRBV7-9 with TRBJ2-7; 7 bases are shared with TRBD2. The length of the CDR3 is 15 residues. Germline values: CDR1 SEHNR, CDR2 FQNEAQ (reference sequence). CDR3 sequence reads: CASSSVGGPSDEQYF. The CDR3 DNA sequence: TGTGCCAGCAGCTCGGTGGGAGGGCCCTCCGACGAGCAGTACTTC.

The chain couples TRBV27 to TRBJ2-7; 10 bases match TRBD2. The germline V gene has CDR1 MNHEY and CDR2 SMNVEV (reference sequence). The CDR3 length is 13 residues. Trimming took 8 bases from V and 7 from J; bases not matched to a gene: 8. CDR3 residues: CASGAGGPWEQYF. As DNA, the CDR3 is TGTGCCAGCGGAGCGGGAGGGCCGTGGGAGCAGTACTTC.

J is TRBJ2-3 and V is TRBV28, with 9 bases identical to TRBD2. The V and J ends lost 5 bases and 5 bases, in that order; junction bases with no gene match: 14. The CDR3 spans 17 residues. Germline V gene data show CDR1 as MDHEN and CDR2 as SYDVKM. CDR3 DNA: TGTGCCAGCAGTATAAGGACTAGCGTTGCCCCTGGAGATACGCAGTATTTT. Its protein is CASSIRTSVAPGDTQYF.

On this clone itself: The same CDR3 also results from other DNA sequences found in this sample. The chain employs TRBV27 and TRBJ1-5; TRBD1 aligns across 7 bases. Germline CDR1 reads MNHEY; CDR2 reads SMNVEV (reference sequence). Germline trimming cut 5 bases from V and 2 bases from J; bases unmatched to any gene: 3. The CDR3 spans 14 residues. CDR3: CASSITGGNQPQHF. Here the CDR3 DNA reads TGTGCCAGCAGTATAACAGGGGGCAATCAGCCCCAGCATTTT.

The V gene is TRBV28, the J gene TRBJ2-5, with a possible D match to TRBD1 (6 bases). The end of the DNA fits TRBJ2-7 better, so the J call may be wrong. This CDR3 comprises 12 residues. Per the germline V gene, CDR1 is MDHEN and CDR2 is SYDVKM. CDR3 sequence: CASSYTGTEQYF. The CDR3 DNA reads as TGTGCCAGCAGTTATACAGGGACCGAGCAGTACTTC.

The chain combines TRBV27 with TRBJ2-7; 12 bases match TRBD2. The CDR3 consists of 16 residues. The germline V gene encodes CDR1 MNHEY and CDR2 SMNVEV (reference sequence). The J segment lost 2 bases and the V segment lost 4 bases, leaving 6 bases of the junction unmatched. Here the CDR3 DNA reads TGTGCCAGCAGTTCCATTCTAGCGGGAGGGCCCTACGAGCAGTACTTC. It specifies CASSSILAGGPYEQYF.

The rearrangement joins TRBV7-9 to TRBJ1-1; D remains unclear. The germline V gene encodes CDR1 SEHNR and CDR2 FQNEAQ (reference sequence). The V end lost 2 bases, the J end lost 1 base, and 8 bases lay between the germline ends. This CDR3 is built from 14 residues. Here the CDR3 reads CASSLWGTNTEAFF. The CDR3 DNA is TGTGCCAGCAGCTTATGGGGAACGAACACTGAAGCTTTCTTT.